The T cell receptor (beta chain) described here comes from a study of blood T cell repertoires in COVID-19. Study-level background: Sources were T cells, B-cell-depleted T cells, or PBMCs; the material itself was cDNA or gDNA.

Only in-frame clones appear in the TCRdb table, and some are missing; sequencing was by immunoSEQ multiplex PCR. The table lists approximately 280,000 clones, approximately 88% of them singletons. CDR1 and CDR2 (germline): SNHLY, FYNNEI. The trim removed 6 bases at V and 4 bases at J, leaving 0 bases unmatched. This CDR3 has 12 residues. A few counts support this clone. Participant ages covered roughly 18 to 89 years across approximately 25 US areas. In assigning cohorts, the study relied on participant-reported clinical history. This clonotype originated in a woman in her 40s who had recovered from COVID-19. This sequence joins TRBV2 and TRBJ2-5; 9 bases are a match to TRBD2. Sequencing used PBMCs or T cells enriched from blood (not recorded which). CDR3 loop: CASRLAGETQYF. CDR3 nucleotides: TGTGCCAGCAGACTAGCGGGAGAGACCCAGTACTTC.